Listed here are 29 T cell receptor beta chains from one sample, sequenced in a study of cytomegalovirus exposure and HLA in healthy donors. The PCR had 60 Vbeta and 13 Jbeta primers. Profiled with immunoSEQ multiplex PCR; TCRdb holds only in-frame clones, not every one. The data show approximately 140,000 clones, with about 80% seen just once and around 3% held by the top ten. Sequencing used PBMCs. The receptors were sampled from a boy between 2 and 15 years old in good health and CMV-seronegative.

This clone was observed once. The CDR3 sequence: CAWGRQGNTEAFF. The CDR3 DNA sequence: TGTGCCTGGGGTAGACAGGGGAACACTGAAGCTTTCTTT. This chain joins TRBV30 and TRBJ1-1; 7 bases align to TRBD1. Germline trimming cut 5 bases from V and 1 base from J; bases unmatched to any gene: 4. The CDR3 sequence is 13 residues long. Germline loops: CDR1 GTSNPN, CDR2 SVGIG (reference sequence).

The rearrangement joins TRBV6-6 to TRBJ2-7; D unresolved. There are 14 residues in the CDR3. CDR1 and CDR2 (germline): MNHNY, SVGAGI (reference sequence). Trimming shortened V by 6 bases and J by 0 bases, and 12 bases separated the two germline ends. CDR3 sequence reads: CASRRQVLSYEQYF. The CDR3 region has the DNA TGTGCCAGCAGGCGCCAGGTCCTCTCCTACGAGCAGTACTTC.

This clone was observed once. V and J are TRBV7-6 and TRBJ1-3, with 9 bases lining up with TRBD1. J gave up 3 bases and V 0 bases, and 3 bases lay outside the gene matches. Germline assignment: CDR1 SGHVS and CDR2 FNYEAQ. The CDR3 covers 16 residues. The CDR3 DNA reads TGTGCCAGCAGCTTAGCGGGACAGGGAGTTGGAAACACCATATATTTT. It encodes CASSLAGQGVGNTIYF. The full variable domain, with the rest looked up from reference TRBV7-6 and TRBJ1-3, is GAGVSQSPRYKVTKRGQDVALRCDPISGHVSLYWYRQALGQGPEFLTYFNYEAQQDKSGLPNDRFSAERPEGSISTLTIQRTEQRDSAMYRCASSLAGQGVGNTIYFGEGSWLTVV.

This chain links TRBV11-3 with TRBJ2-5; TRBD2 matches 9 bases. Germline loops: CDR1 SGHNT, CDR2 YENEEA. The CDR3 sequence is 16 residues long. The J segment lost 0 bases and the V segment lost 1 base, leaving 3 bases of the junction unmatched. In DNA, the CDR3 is TGTGCCAGCAGCTTAGGTGCGGGGGGGAACCAAGAGACCCAGTACTTC. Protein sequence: CASSLGAGGNQETQYF.

The CDR3 region has the DNA TGTGCCACCAGCAGCCAGGGTGCGTTAACTGAAGCTTTCTTT. This translates into CATSSQGALTEAFF. The chain carries TRBV15 and TRBJ1-1; TRBD1 might be the D (5 bases). Germline CDR1 is LNHNV and CDR2 is YYDKDF (reference sequence). This CDR3 contains 14 residues. Trimming took 3 bases from V and 5 from J, leaving 13 bases between them.

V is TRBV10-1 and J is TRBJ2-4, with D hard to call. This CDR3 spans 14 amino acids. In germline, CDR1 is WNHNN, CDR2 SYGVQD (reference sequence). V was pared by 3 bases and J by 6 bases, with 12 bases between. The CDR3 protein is CASSDRGGGNIQYF. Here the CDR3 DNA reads TGCGCCAGCAGTGATCGAGGTGGTGGAAACATTCAGTACTTC.

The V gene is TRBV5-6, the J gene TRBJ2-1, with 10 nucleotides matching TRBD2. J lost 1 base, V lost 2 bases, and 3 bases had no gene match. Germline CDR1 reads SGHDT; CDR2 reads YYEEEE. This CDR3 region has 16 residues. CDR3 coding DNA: TGTGCCAGCAGCTTCCTAGCGGGGGCTTCCTACAATGAGCAGTTCTTC. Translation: CASSFLAGASYNEQFF. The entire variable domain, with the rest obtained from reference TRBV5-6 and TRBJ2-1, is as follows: DAGVTQSPTHLIKTRGQQVTLRCSPKSGHDTVSWYQQALGQGPQFIFQYYEEEERQRGNFPDRFSGHQFPNYSSELNVNALLLGDSALYLCASSFLAGASYNEQFFGPGTRLTVL.

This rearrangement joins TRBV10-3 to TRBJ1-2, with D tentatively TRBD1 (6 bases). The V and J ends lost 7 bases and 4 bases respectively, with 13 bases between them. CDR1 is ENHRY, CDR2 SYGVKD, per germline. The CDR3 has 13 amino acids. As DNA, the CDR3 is TGTGCCATCACCGAGGACAGTTTCTATGGCTACACCTTC. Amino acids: CAITEDSFYGYTF.

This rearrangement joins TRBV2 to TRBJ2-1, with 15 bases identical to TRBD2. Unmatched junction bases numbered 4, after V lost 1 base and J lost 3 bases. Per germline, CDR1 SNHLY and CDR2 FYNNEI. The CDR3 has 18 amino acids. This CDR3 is CASSEGTSGRASYNEQFF. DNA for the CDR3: TGTGCCAGCAGTGAAGGGACTAGCGGGAGGGCAAGCTACAATGAGCAGTTCTTC.

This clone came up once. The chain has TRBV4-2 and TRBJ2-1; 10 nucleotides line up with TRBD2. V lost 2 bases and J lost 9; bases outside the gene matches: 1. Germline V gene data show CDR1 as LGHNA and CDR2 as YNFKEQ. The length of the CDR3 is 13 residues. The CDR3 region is CASSQLAGGEQFF. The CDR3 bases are TGTGCCAGCAGCCAATTAGCGGGAGGTGAGCAGTTCTTC.

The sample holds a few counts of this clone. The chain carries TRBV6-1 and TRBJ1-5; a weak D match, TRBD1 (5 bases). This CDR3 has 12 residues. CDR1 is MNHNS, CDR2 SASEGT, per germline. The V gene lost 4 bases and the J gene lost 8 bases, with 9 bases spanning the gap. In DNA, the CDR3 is TGTGCCAGCAGTGGCCTCAGGGAGCCCCAGCATTTT. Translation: CASSGLREPQHF.

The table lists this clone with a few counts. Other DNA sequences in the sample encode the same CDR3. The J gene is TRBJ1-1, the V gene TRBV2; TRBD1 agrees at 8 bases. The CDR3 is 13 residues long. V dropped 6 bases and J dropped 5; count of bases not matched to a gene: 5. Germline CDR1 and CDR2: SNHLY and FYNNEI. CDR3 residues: CASSGQGGTEAFF. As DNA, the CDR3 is TGTGCCAGCAGCGGACAGGGTGGGACTGAAGCTTTCTTT.

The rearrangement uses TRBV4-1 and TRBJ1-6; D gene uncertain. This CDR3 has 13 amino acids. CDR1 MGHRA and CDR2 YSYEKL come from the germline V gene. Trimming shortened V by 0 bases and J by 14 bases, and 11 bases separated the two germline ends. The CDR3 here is CASSQDVEGALHF. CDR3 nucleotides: TGCGCCAGCAGCCAAGATGTCGAAGGAGCCCTCCACTTT.

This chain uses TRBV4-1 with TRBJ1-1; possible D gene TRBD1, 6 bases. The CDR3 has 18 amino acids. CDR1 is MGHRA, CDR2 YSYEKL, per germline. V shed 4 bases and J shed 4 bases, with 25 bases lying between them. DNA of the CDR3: TGCGCCAGCAGCCCACCACAGGGAAGGGCAGGTTTGGCCACTGAAGCTTTCTTT. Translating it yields CASSPPQGRAGLATEAFF.

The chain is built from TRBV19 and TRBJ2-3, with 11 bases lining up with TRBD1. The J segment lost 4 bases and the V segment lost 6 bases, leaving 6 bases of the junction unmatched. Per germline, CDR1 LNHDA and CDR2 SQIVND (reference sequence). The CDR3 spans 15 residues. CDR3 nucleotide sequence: TGTGCCAGTAGCCTCCGGGACAGGGGGGCAGATACGCAGTATTTT. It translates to CASSLRDRGADTQYF.

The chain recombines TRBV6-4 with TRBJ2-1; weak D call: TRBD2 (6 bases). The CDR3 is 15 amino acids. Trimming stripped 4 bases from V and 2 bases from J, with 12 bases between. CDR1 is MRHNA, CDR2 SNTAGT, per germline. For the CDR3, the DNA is TGTGCCAGCAGTGCGGGCGGGGATCCCTACAATGAGCAGTTCTTC. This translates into CASSAGGDPYNEQFF.

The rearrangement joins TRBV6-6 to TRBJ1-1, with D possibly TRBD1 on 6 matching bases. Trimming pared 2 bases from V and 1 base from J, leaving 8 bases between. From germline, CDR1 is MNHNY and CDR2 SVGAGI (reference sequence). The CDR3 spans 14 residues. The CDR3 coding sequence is TGTGCCAGCAGTTACACAGGGACGAACACTGAAGCTTTCTTT. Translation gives CASSYTGTNTEAFF.

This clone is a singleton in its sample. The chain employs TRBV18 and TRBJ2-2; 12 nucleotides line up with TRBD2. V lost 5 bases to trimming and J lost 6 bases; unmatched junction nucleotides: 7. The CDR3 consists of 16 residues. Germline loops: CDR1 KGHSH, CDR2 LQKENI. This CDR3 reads CASSNRLAGAAGELFF. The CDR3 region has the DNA TGTGCCAGCTCAAACCGACTAGCGGGAGCGGCCGGGGAGCTGTTTTTT.

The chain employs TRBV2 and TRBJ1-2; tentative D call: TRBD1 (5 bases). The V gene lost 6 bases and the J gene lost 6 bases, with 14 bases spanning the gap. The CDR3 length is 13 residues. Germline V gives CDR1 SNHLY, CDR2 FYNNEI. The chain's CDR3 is CASSWGGTDGYTF. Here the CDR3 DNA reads TGTGCCAGCAGCTGGGGAGGGACGGATGGCTACACCTTC.

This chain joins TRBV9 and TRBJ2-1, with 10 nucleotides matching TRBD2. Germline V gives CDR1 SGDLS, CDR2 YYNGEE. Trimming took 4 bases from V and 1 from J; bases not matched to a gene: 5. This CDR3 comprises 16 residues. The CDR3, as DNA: TGTGCCAGCAGCTCACCTAGCGGGAGTTCCTACAATGAGCAGTTCTTC. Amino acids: CASSSPSGSSYNEQFF.

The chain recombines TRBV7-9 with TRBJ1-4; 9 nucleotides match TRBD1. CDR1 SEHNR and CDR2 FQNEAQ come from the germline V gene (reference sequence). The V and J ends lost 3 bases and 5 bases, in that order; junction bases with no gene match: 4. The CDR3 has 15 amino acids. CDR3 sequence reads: CASSLGDRANEKLFF. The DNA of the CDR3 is TGTGCCAGCAGCTTGGGGGACAGGGCAAATGAAAAACTGTTTTTT.

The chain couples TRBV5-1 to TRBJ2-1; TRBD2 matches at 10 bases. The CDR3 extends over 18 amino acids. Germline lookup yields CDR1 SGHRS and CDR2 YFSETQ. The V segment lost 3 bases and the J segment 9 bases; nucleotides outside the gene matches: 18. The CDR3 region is CASSSDAGLAGEWGEQFF. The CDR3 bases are TGCGCCAGCAGCTCCGACGCTGGGCTAGCGGGAGAATGGGGTGAGCAGTTCTTC.

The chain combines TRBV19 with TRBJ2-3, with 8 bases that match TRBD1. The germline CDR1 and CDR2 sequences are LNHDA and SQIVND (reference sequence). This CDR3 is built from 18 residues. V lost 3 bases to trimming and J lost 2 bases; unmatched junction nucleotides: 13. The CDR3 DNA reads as TGTGCCAGTAGTATCCGGGACAGGAGACCCACACACACAGATACGCAGTATTTT. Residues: CASSIRDRRPTHTDTQYF.

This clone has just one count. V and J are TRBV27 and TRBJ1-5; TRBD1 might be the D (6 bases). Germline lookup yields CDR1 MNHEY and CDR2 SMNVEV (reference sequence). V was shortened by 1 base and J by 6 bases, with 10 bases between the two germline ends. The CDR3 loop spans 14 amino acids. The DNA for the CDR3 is TGTGCCAGCAGTTTATGGGGGCCAGGTCAGCCCCAGCATTTT. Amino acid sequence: CASSLWGPGQPQHF.

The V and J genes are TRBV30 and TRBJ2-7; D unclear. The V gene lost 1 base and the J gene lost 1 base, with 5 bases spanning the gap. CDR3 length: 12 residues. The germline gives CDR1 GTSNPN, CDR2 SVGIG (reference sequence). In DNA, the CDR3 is TGTGCCTGGAGTGAGCAATCCTACGAGCAGTACTTC. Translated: CAWSEQSYEQYF.

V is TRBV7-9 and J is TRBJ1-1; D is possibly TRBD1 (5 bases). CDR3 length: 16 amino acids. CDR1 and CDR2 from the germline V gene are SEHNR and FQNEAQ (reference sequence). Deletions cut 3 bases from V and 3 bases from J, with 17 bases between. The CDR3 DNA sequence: TGTGCCAGCAGCTTGCCCCCTTGGGGGGGATACACTGAAGCTTTCTTT. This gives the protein CASSLPPWGGYTEAFF. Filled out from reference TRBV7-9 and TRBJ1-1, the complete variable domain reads DTGVSQNPRHKITKRGQNVTFRCDPISEHNRLYWYRQTLGQGPEFLTYFQNEAQLEKSRLLSDRFSAERPKGSFSTLEIQRTEQGDSAMYLCASSLPPWGGYTEAFFGQGTRLTVV.

The CDR3 sequence: CASSPGANAGANVLTF. CDR3 nucleotide sequence: TGTGCCAGCTCACCTGGGGCGAACGCTGGGGCCAACGTCCTGACTTTC. The chain uses TRBV18 and TRBJ2-6; D might be TRBD1 (5 bases). Germline assignment: CDR1 KGHSH and CDR2 LQKENI. The CDR3 runs 16 residues. The V gene lost 3 bases and the J gene lost 2 bases, with 11 bases spanning the gap. Full variable domain (remainder filled in from reference TRBV18 and TRBJ2-6): NAGVMQNPRHLVRRRGQEARLRCSPMKGHSHVYWYRQLPEEGLKFMVYLQKENIIDESGMPKERFSAEFPKEGPSILRIQQVVRGDSAAYFCASSPGANAGANVLTFGAGSRLTVL.

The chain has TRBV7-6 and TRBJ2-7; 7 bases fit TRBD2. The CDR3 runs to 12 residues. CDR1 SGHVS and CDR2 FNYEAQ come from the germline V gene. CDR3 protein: CASSLIGGLVDV. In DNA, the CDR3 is TGTGCCAGCAGCCTCATCGGGGGGTTAGTTGACGTC.

The CDR3 reads CSVEDGWEETQYF. For the CDR3, the DNA is TGCAGCGTTGAAGATGGATGGGAGGAGACCCAGTACTTC. This chain connects TRBV29-1 to TRBJ2-5; D is possibly TRBD2 (5 bases). CDR1 and CDR2 (germline): SQVTM, ANQGSEA. Trimming pared 0 bases from V and 5 bases from J, leaving 10 bases between. This CDR3 comprises 13 residues.